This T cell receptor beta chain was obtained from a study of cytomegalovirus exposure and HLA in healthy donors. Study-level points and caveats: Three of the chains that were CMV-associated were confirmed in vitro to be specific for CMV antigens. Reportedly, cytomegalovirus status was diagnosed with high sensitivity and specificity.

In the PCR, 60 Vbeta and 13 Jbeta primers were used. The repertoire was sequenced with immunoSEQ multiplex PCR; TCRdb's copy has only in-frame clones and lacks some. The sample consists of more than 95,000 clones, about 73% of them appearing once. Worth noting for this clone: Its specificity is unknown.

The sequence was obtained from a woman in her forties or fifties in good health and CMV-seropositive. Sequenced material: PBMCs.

This chain's CDR3 is CASSIGLGQGATSERLRYTF. The CDR3 nucleotides are TGCGCCAGCAGCATAGGACTGGGACAGGGGGCGACTTCGGAACGGTTGCGGTACACCTTC. The chain is built from TRBV5-1 and TRBJ1-2; 12 positions agree with TRBD1. With V trimmed by 4 bases and J by 11 bases, 27 bases remained unmatched. Germline lookup yields CDR1 SGHRS and CDR2 YFSETQ. This CDR3 has 20 residues. The full variable domain, rest sourced from reference TRBV5-1 and TRBJ1-2, is KAGVTQTPRYLIKTRGQQVTLSCSPISGHRSVSWYQQTPGQGLQFLFEYFSETQRNKGNFPGRFSGRQFSNSRSEMNVSTLELGDSALYLCASSIGLGQGATSERLRYTFGSGTRLTVV.